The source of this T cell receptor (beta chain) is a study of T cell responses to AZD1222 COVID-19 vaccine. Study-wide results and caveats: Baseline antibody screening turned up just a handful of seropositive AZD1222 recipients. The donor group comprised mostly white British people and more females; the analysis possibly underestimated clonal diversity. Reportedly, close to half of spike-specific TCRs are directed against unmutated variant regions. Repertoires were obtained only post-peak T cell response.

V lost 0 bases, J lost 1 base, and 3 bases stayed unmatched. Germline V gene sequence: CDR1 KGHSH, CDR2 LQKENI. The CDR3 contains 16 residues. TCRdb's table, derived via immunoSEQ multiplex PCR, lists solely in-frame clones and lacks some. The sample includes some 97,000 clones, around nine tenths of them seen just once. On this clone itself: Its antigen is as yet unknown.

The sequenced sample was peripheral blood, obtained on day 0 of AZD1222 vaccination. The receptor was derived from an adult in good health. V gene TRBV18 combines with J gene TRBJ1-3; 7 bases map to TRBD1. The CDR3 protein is CASSPPPGQSGNTIYF. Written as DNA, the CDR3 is TGTGCCAGCTCACCACCCCCGGGACAGTCTGGAAACACCATATATTTT.